This T cell receptor (beta chain) derives from a study of OX40 agonist ivuxolimab in advanced cancers. Across the whole study: In three patients, partial responses were observed, one with hepatocellular carcinoma and two with cutaneous melanoma.

Notes on this clone: What it binds is unknown.

Trimming took 8 bases from V and 9 from J; bases not matched to a gene: 15. The germline V gene encodes CDR1 SGHKS and CDR2 YYEKEE (reference sequence). The CDR3 sequence is 14 residues long. Profiling relied on immunoSEQ multiplex PCR, and the TCRdb table lists in-frame clones only, not all of them. The data show approximately 90,000 clones, 87% seen once. General observations from the study: Compared with CD4+, CD8+ T cells on average had more expanded clones.

This chain uses TRBV5-5 with TRBJ1-2, with 8 bases identical to TRBD1. This sequence originates from an adult with an advanced solid tumor such as melanoma, head and neck, liver or kidney cancer. Specimen: CD4+ or CD8+ T cells sorted from blood, collected in a trial of the OX40 agonist ivuxolimab. The CDR3 bases are TGTGCCAGTGGGAAAGGACAGGGCGGACCCCGCTACACCTTC. Translating it yields CASGKGQGGPRYTF.